The entry that follows covers one TCR beta chain sequence. Many counts were recorded for this clonotype. Its specific antigen is unknown. Base qualities were left out, and no much larger clone turns up one base away. The treatment or condition label corresponds to: in vitro stimulation with specific CMV peptide epitopes to enrich CMV-specific T cells. This specimen comes from a study of T cell repertoires in cytomegalovirus infection (dated 2019 in TCRdb). Regarding the complete study: Recently identified HLA-C-restricted CMV epitopes, whose presentation resists viral immunomodulation, were targeted by peptide stimulations together with well-studied HLA-B-restricted epitopes. Because public TCR beta signatures pointed to carriage of CMV infection together with the matching HLA type, the HLA type of each donor mattered for the analysis.

Findings and caveats that apply to the study as a whole: In both this cohort and an independent cohort of some 370 donors, the cumulative frequency of public TCR beta family members distinguished carriers of CMV infection plus the relevant HLA type. In the ex vivo response, HLA-C-restricted CMV-specific TCR beta clonotypes were dominant, and in two of eight donors the single most frequent clonotype came from this HLA-C-restricted group.

Taken from the germline V gene, the CDR1 and CDR2 loops are MNHNS and SASEGT. The CDR3 runs 18 residues from the cysteine to the phenylalanine. The entry retains the CDR3 DNA only, 54 bases that are in frame from base 1. The V and J ends are trimmed by 0 bases and 0 bases, leaving 12 bases between them. Sequencer: Illumina HiSeq 1500. Using fastp trimming at Q25 and MiXCR clonotype assembly, TCRdb reanalyzed the public sequencing data and kept in-frame beta chains. One record per CDR3 amino acid sequence lists the most common genes and DNA. Within this sample are about 920,000 distinct CDR3 sequences, with roughly 31% of them counted one time only. More than 12% of the sample is held by the ten biggest clonotypes.

Recombination linked TRBV6-1 to TRBJ1-6, with the D gene not confidently named. This receptor was taken from a human donor in good health (CMV status not recorded). Some clones in this sample may be carry-over from other donors' samples. The specimen comprised cultured CD8+ T cells from PBMCs, sampled from culture after CMV antigen stimulation. The DNA reads as follows: TGTGCCAGCAGTGAAGCGTGGTTAGAAAACTCCTATAATTCACCCCTCCACTTT. This sequence encodes CASSEAWLENSYNSPLHF.